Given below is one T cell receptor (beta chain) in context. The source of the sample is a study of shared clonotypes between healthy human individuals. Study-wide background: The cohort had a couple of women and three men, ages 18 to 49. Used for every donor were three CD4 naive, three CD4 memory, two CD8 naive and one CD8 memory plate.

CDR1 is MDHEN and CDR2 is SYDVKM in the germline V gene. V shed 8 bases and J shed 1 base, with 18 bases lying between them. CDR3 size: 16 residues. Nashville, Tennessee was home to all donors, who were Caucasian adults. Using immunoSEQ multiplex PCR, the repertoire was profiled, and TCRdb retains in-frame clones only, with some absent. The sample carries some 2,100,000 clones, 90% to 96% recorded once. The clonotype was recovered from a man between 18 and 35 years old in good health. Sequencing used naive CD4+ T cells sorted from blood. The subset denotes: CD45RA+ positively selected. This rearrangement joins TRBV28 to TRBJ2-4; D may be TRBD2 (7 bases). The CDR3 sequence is CASLPVGGAAKNIQYF. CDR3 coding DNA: TGTGCCAGCCTTCCGGTGGGGGGGGCGGCCAAAAACATTCAGTACTTC.